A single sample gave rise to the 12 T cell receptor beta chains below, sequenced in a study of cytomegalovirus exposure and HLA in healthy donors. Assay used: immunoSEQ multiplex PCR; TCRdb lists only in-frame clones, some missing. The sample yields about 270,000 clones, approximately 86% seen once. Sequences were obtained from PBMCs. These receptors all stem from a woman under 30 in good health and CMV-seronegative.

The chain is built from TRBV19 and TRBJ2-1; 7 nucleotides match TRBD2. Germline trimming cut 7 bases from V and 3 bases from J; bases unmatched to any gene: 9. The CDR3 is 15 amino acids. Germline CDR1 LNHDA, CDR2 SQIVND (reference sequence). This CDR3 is CASMPSGANYNEQFF. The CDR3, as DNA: TGTGCCAGTATGCCTAGCGGAGCAAACTACAATGAGCAGTTCTTC.

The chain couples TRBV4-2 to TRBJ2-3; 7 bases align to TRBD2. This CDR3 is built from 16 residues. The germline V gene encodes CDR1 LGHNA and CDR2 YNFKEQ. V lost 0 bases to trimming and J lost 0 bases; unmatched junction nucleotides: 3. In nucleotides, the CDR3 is TGTGCCAGCAGCCAAGAGGGCGGGAGCAGCACAGATACGCAGTATTTT. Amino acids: CASSQEGGSSTDTQYF.

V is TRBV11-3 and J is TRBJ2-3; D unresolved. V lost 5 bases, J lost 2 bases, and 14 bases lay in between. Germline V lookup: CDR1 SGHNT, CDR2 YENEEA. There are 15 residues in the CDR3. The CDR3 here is CASSPGSLITDTQYF. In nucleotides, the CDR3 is TGTGCCAGCAGCCCGGGTTCCCTCATCACAGATACGCAGTATTTT.

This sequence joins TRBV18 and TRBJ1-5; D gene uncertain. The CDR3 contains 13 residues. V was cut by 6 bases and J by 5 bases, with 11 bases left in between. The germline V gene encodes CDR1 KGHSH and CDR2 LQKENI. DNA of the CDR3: TGTGCCAGCTCCCAGGCCTACGATCAGCCCCAGCATTTT. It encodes CASSQAYDQPQHF.

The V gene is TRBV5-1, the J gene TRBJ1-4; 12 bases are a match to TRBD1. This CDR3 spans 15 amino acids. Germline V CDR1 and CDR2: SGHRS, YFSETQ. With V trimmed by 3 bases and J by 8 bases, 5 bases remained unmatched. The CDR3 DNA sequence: TGCGCCAGCAGCTCGGGACAGGGGGCAAGGGAAAAACTGTTTTTT. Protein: CASSSGQGAREKLFF.

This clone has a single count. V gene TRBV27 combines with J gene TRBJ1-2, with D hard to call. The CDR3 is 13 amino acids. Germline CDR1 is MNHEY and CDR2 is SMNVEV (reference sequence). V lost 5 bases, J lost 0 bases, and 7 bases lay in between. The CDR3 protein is CASSLRANYGYTF. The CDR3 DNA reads TGTGCCAGCAGTCTGAGGGCTAACTATGGCTACACCTTC.

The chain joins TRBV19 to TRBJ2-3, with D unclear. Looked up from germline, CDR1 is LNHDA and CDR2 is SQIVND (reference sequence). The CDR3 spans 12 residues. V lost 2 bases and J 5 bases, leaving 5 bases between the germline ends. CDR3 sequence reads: CASSIFKDTQYF. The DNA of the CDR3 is TGTGCCAGTAGTATATTCAAAGATACGCAGTATTTT.

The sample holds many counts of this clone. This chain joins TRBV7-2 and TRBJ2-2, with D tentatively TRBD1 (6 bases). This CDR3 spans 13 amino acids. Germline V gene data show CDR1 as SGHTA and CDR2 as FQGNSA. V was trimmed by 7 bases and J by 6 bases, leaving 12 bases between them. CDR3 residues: CASTDRRPGELFF. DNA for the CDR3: TGTGCCAGCACCGACAGGCGTCCCGGGGAGCTGTTTTTT.

CDR3 bases: TGTGCCAGCTCAGTAACTCGCAGGGTGGACGGCTACACCTTC. This translates into CASSVTRRVDGYTF. The chain recombines TRBV18 with TRBJ1-2; TRBD1 might be the D (5 bases). Trimming shortened V by 5 bases and J by 8 bases, and 18 bases separated the two germline ends. From germline, CDR1 is KGHSH and CDR2 LQKENI. The CDR3 runs 14 residues.

The CDR3 DNA reads TGTGCCAGTAGTATTAAGGTCGGGGGCTACGAGCAGTACTTC. This gives the protein CASSIKVGGYEQYF. The V gene is TRBV19, the J gene TRBJ2-7; D is perhaps TRBD2 (6 bases). V dropped 3 bases and J dropped 3 bases, with 12 bases sitting between them. The germline V gene has CDR1 LNHDA and CDR2 SQIVND (reference sequence). CDR3 size: 14 residues.

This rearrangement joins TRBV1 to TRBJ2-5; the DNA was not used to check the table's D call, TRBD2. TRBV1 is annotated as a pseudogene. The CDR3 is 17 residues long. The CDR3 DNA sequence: TGCACCAGCAGCCAGGCTAGCGGGAGAGGTGTGGTTGAGACCCAGTACTTC. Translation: CTSSQASGRGVVETQYF.

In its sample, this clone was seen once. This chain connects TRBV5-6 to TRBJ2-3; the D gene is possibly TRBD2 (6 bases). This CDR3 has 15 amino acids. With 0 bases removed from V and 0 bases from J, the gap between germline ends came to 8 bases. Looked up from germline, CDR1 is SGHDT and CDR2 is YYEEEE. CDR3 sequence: CASSLDGGSTDTQYF. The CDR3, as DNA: TGTGCCAGCAGCTTGGACGGGGGTAGCACAGATACGCAGTATTTT.